This entry describes one T cell receptor beta chain. Germline lookup yields CDR1 SGDLS and CDR2 YYNGEE. The CDR3 spans 15 residues. Germline trimming cut 4 bases from V and 5 bases from J; bases unmatched to any gene: 4. These data originate in a study of cytomegalovirus exposure and HLA in healthy donors. The PCR had 60 Vbeta and 13 Jbeta primers. Measured with immunoSEQ multiplex PCR; TCRdb has only the in-frame clones, and not every one. The repertoire holds around 170,000 clones, with 60% to 85% as singletons. The rearrangement links TRBV9 to TRBJ2-5; 14 nucleotides line up with TRBD2. Source material: PBMCs. The receptor comes from a man between 40 and 49 years old in good health and CMV-seronegative. CDR3 sequence reads: CASSPRTSGGETQYF. The CDR3 nucleotides read TGTGCCAGCAGCCCCAGGACTAGCGGGGGGGAGACCCAGTACTTC.